These 18 T cell receptor beta chains originate from one sample sequenced in a study of blood T cell repertoires in COVID-19 (dated by TCRdb to about 2020). Libraries came from the immunoSEQ multiplex PCR assay. This is the immuneACCESS table as TCRdb keeps it, with only in-frame sequences that have V and J called. A part of the clones is gone; compared with another copy, unresolved V genes explain less than half, and the rest is unexplained. This sample comprises hundreds of thousands of clones, around four fifths of them detected only once. The leading ten clones occupy 15% to 20% of the sample. Sequenced: peripheral blood. The receptors were gathered from an elderly woman with active or convalescent COVID-19.

V is TRBV11-2 and J is TRBJ2-1; 10 positions agree with TRBD2. V gave up 2 bases and J gave up 0 bases; unmatched junction bases: 4. Germline values: CDR1 SGHAT, CDR2 FQNNGV. This CDR3 region has 17 residues. The CDR3, as DNA: TGTGCCAGCAGCTTAAGCGGGAGGGGGAGCTCCTACAATGAGCAGTTCTTC. This gives the protein CASSLSGRGSSYNEQFF.

This chain links TRBV18 with TRBJ2-1, with D unresolved. The CDR3 is 15 residues long. V lost 2 bases, J lost 1 base, and 9 bases lay in between. Germline V gives CDR1 KGHSH, CDR2 LQKENI. CDR3 protein: CASSPNPGSYNEQFF. CDR3 DNA: TGTGCCAGCTCACCAAATCCCGGGTCCTACAATGAGCAGTTCTTC.

The chain employs TRBV5-1 and TRBJ2-3, with 11 bases fitting TRBD2. CDR3 length: 16 amino acids. Per the germline V gene, CDR1 is SGHRS and CDR2 is YFSETQ. The V gene end was trimmed by 0 bases and the J gene end by 3 bases; junction bases not matched to a gene: 3. The CDR3 loop reads CASSLDSGGVTDTQYF. The CDR3 DNA reads as TGCGCCAGCAGCTTGGATAGCGGGGGGGTTACAGATACGCAGTATTTT.

The chain couples TRBV2 to TRBJ2-2; 7 bases line up with TRBD1. V dropped 4 bases and J dropped 4; count of bases not matched to a gene: 6. CDR1 and CDR2 from the germline V gene are SNHLY and FYNNEI. The CDR3 is 15 amino acids. The CDR3 DNA reads as TGTGCCAGCAGTGCCGAGGGGGCGAGCACCGGGGAGCTGTTTTTT. Translating it yields CASSAEGASTGELFF.

V gene TRBV27 combines with J gene TRBJ1-6; 7 bases are a match to TRBD1. The CDR3 spans 15 residues. Germline lookup yields CDR1 MNHEY and CDR2 SMNVEV (reference sequence). V dropped 3 bases and J dropped 7; count of bases not matched to a gene: 6. This CDR3 is CASSFVQGENSPLHF. CDR3 coding DNA: TGTGCCAGCAGTTTCGTCCAGGGGGAAAATTCACCCCTCCACTTT.

The V call is TRBV6-5, the J call TRBJ1-6; a weak D match, TRBD1 (6 bases). The ends were cut back, 7 bases at V and 7 bases at J, with 8 bases in the middle. The CDR3 is 12 amino acids. Germline CDR1 reads MNHEY; CDR2 reads SVGAGI. CDR3 loop: CASIRGNSPLHF. In DNA form, the CDR3 reads TGTGCCAGCATTAGGGGGAATTCACCCCTCCACTTT.

V and J are TRBV7-3 and TRBJ2-2; no definite D call. The CDR3 consists of 13 residues. Trimming took off 2 bases at V and 5 bases at J, with 6 bases between the two ends. Germline V lookup: CDR1 SGHTA, CDR2 FQGTGA. Here the CDR3 DNA reads TGTGCCAGCAGCTTAGCGTGGACCGGGGAGCTGTTTTTT. Protein: CASSLAWTGELFF.

The chain recombines TRBV10-3 with TRBJ1-5, with TRBD1 as a possible D gene (6 bases). The CDR3 runs 14 residues. CDR1 is ENHRY and CDR2 is SYGVKD in the germline V gene. Trimming removed 3 bases from V and 6 bases from J, with 12 bases in between. CDR3 nucleotide sequence: TGTGCCATCAGTGACAGGGGTGACGGTCAGCCCCAGCATTTT. Amino acid sequence: CAISDRGDGQPQHF.

The genes are TRBV3-1 (or the pseudogene TRBV3-2) and TRBJ2-5, with TRBD2 matching over 7 bases. With V trimmed by 1 base and J by 5 bases, 10 bases remained unmatched. This CDR3 spans 16 amino acids. Germline values: CDR1 LGHDT, CDR2 YNNKEL (reference sequence). The CDR3 spells CASSQGLAGVGETQYF. As DNA, the CDR3 is TGTGCCAGCAGCCAAGGTTTGGCGGGAGTGGGGGAGACCCAGTACTTC.

The rearrangement links TRBV29-1 to TRBJ2-3; D is unclear. Trimming removed 4 bases at V and 0 bases at J, with 11 bases between. The CDR3 covers 14 residues. CDR1 is SQVTM, CDR2 ANQGSEA, per germline. CDR3 in amino acids: CSVAGASSTDTQYF. In DNA, the CDR3 is TGCAGCGTTGCAGGTGCCTCTAGCACAGATACGCAGTATTTT.

This clone has only one observation. The CDR3 region has the DNA TGTGCCAGCAGCATCGGCGGACTAGCGGGAGTGTCAGAGACCCAGTACTTC. Its translation is CASSIGGLAGVSETQYF. The chain joins TRBV5-5 to TRBJ2-5; 13 bases are shared with TRBD2. Looked up from germline, CDR1 is SGHKS and CDR2 is YYEKEE (reference sequence). The CDR3 is made up of 17 amino acids. Trimming took 4 bases from V and 4 from J; bases not matched to a gene: 10.

This clone was recorded once. The chain uses TRBV5-1 and TRBJ1-3; 7 positions match TRBD1. Per germline, CDR1 SGHRS and CDR2 YFSETQ. CDR3 length: 14 amino acids. The V gene end was trimmed by 1 base and the J gene end by 2 bases; junction bases not matched to a gene: 0. CDR3 loop: CASSLTGAGNTIYF. CDR3 nucleotide sequence: TGCGCCAGCAGCTTGACAGGGGCTGGAAACACCATATATTTT.

The CDR3 nucleotides are TGTGCCAGCCAAGGCAGAGGCGGGGGGGCCGGTGAGCAGTTCTTC. It encodes CASQGRGGGAGEQFF. The gene calls are TRBV11-2 and TRBJ2-1; 9 positions match TRBD2. Germline V gene lookup returns CDR1 SGHAT and CDR2 FQNNGV. The trim removed 8 bases at V and 9 bases at J, leaving 14 bases unmatched. The CDR3 covers 15 residues.

The rearrangement uses TRBV27 and TRBJ2-3; TRBD2 matches 9 bases. Germline trimming cut 5 bases from V and 1 base from J; bases unmatched to any gene: 4. The CDR3 extends over 15 amino acids. In germline, CDR1 is MNHEY, CDR2 SMNVEV (reference sequence). The CDR3 loop is CASSPRGGGTDTQYF. The CDR3 DNA reads TGTGCCAGCAGTCCCCGCGGGGGGGGCACAGATACGCAGTATTTT.

The rearrangement links TRBV5-4 to TRBJ2-5, with 8 bases lining up with TRBD2. The junction had 7 bases not matched to a gene; V was cut back by 1 base and J by 5 bases. The CDR3 runs to 15 residues. Germline V lookup: CDR1 SGHNT, CDR2 YYREEE (reference sequence). The CDR3 protein is CASSLSGRGGETQYF. CDR3 DNA sequence: TGTGCCAGCAGCTTGAGCGGGAGAGGAGGGGAGACCCAGTACTTC.

The rearrangement joins TRBV27 to TRBJ1-2; the match to TRBD1 covers 7 bases. The CDR3 has 15 residues. Unmatched junction bases numbered 11, after V lost 6 bases and J lost 4 bases. Germline V gene data show CDR1 as MNHEY and CDR2 as SMNVEV (reference sequence). The CDR3 here is CASRGEGGAGYGYTF. As DNA, the CDR3 is TGTGCCAGCAGGGGAGAAGGGGGCGCCGGCTATGGCTACACCTTC.

J is TRBJ2-7 and V is TRBV28, with 7 positions matching TRBD2. The CDR3 length is 18 residues. Trimming cost V 4 bases and J 4 bases; bases outside gene matches: 19. CDR1 is MDHEN and CDR2 is SYDVKM in the germline V gene. CDR3 sequence (DNA): TGTGCCAGCAGTTCCTCGGAGGGGTTCTTGGCGGGGGTATACGAGCAGTACTTC. This codes for CASSSSEGFLAGVYEQYF.

This chain connects TRBV4-2 to TRBJ1-1, with D uncertain. From germline, CDR1 is LGHNA and CDR2 YNFKEQ. The CDR3 length is 13 residues. With 0 bases removed from V and 9 bases from J, the gap between germline ends came to 11 bases. CDR3 sequence (DNA): TGTGCCAGCAGCCAAGATATGGTTGGGCAAGCTTTCTTT. Protein sequence: CASSQDMVGQAFF.